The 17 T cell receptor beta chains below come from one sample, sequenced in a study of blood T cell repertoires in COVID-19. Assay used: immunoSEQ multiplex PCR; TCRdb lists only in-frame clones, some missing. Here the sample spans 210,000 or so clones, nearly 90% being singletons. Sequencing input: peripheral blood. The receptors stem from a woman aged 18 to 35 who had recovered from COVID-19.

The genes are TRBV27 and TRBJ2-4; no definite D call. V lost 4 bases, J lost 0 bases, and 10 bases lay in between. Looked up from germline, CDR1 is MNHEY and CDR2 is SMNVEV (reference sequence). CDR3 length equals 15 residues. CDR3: CASSSLRLAKNIQYF. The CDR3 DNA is TGTGCCAGCAGTTCCCTTAGACTAGCCAAAAACATTCAGTACTTC.

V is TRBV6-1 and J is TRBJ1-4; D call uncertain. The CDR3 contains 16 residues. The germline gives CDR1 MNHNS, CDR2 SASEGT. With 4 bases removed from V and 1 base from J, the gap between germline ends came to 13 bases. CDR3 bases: TGTGCCAGCAGTGTTCAGAGGGCTGTAACTAATGAAAAACTGTTTTTT. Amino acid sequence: CASSVQRAVTNEKLFF.

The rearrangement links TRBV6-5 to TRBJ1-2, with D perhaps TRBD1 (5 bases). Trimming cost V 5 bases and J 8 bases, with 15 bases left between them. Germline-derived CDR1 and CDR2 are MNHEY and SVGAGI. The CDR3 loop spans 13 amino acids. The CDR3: CASSTRGVQGYTF. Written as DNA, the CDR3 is TGTGCCAGCAGTACCCGGGGGGTACAGGGCTACACCTTC.

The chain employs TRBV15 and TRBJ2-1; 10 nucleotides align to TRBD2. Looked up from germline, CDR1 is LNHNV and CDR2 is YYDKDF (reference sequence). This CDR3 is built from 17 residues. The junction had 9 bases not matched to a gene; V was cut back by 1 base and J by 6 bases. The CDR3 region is CATSRGTSGRALNEQFF. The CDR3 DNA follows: TGTGCCACCAGCAGAGGAACGAGCGGGAGGGCCCTCAATGAGCAGTTCTTC.

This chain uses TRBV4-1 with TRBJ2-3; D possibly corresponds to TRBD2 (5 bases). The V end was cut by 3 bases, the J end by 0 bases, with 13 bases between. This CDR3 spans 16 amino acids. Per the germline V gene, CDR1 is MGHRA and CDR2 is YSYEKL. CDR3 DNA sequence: TGCGCCAGCAGCCATCTACTACGGACTAGCACAGATACGCAGTATTTT. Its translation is CASSHLLRTSTDTQYF.

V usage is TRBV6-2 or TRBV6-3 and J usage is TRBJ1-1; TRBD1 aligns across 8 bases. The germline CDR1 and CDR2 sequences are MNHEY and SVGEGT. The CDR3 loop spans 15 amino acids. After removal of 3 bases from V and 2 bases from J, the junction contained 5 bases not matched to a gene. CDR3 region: CASSYYDRGNTEAFF. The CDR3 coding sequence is TGTGCCAGCAGTTATTACGACAGGGGAAACACTGAAGCTTTCTTT.

The CDR3: CASSPGTSVGDTQYF. The CDR3 nucleotides read TGTGCCAGCAGCCCCGGGACTAGCGTAGGGGATACGCAGTATTTT. This chain links TRBV27 with TRBJ2-3; 10 bases are shared with TRBD2. CDR3 length equals 15 residues. Looked up from germline, CDR1 is MNHEY and CDR2 is SMNVEV (reference sequence). V trimming: 6 bases; J trimming: 6 bases; junction bases outside the gene matches: 9.

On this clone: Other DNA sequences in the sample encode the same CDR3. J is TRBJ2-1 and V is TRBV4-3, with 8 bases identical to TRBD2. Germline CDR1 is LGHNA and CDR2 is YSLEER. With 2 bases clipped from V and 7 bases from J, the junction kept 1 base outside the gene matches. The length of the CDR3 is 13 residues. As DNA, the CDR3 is TGCGCCAGCAGCCAAACTAGCGGTAATGAGCAGTTCTTC. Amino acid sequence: CASSQTSGNEQFF.

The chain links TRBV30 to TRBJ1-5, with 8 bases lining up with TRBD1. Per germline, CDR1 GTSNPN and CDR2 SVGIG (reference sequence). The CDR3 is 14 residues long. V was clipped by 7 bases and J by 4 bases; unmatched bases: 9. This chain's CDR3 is CAYATGVANQPQHF. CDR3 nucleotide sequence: TGTGCCTACGCGACAGGGGTGGCTAATCAGCCCCAGCATTTT.

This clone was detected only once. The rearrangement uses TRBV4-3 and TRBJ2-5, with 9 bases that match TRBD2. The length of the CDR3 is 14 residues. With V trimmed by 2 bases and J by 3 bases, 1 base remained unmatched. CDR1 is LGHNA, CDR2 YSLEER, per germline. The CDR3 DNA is TGCGCCAGCAGCCAAAGACTAGCGGAAGAGACCCAGTACTTC. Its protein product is CASSQRLAEETQYF.

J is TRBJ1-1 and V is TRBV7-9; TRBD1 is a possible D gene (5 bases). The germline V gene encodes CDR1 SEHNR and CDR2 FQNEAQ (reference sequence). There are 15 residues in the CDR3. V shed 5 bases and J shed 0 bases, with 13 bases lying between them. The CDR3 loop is CASSPLEGLNTEAFF. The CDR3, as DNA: TGTGCCAGCAGCCCCCTGGAGGGGTTGAACACTGAAGCTTTCTTT.

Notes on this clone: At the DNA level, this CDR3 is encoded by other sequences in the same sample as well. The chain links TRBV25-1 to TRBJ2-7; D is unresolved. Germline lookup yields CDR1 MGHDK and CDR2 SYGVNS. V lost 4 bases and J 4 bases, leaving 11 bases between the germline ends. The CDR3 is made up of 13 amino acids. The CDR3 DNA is TGTGCCAGCAGTGGAGGCCAGATTTACGAGCAGTACTTC. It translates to CASSGGQIYEQYF.

The CDR3 loop reads CASQTNPNEQFF. In DNA form, the CDR3 reads TGTGCCAGCCAGACTAACCCCAATGAGCAGTTCTTC. The chain joins TRBV2 to TRBJ2-1; D possibly corresponds to TRBD2 (5 bases). The CDR3 consists of 12 residues. Germline CDR1 SNHLY, CDR2 FYNNEI. With 8 bases removed from V and 6 bases from J, the gap between germline ends came to 11 bases. The variable domain in full, completed from reference TRBV2 and TRBJ2-1, reads EPEVTQTPSHQVTQMGQEVILRCVPISNHLYFYWYRQILGQKVEFLVSFYNNEISEKSEIFDDQFSVERPDGSNFTLKIRSTKLEDSAMYFCASQTNPNEQFFGPGTRLTVL.

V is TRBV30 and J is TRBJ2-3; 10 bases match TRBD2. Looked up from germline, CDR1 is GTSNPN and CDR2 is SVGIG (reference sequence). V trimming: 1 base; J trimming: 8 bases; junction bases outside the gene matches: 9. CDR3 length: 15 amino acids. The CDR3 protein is CAWSGGLAGEGTQYF. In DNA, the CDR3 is TGTGCCTGGAGTGGAGGGCTAGCGGGAGAAGGTACGCAGTATTTT.

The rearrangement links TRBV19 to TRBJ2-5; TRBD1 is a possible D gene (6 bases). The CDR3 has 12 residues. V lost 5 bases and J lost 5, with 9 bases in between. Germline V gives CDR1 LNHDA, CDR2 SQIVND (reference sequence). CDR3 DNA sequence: TGTGCCAGTAGTGGGCAGGGGGAGACCCAGTACTTC. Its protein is CASSGQGETQYF.

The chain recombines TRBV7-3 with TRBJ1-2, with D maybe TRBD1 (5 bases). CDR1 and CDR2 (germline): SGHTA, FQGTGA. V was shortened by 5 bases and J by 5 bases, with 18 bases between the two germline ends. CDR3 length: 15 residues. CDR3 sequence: CASSPYRRGHYGYTF. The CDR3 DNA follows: TGTGCCAGCAGCCCGTACCGGAGGGGCCATTATGGCTACACCTTC.

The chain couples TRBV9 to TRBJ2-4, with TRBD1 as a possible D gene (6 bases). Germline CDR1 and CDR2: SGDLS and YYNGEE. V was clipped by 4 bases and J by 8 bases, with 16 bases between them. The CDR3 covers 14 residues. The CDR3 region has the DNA TGTGCCAGCAGCCTGGGACATCCGTCGGACATTCAGTACTTC. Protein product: CASSLGHPSDIQYF.